This TCR beta chain was captured by sequencing in a study of human T cells and chemical hapten exposure. This clonotype was seen a few times. TCRdb used MiXCR to reprocess the RACE reads, holding one entry per CDR3 protein. The table has under 65,000 distinct CDR3 sequences, around 9.3% seen once. Indicated time point: patch test 1, 2 weeks after DPC sensitization. Treatment here: therapeutic diphenylcyclopropenone sensitization with weekly scalp DPC. In germline, CDR1 is LGHNA, CDR2 YSLEER. Trimming stripped 0 bases from V and 1 base from J, with 7 bases between. CDR3 length: 14 amino acids. Sample: whole blood, taken in connection with sensitization to the hapten diphenylcyclopropenone (DPC). J is TRBJ2-7 and V is TRBV4-3; no clear D gene. This TCR derives from a woman aged 50 to 60 with alopecia areata. Some clones in this sample may be carry-over from other donors' samples. The CDR3: CASSQDLRSYEQYF. The DNA of the CDR3 is TGCGCCAGCAGCCAAGATCTACGGTCCTACGAGCAGTACTTC.